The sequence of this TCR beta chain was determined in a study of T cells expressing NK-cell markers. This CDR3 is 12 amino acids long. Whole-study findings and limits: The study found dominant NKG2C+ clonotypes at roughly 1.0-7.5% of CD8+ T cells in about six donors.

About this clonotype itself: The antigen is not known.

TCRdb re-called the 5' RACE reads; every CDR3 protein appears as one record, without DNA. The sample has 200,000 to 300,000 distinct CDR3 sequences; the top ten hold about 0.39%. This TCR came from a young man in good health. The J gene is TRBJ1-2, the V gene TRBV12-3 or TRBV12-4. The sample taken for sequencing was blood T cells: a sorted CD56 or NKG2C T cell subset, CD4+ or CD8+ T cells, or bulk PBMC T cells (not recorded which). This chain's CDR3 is CASSVDYYGYTF.